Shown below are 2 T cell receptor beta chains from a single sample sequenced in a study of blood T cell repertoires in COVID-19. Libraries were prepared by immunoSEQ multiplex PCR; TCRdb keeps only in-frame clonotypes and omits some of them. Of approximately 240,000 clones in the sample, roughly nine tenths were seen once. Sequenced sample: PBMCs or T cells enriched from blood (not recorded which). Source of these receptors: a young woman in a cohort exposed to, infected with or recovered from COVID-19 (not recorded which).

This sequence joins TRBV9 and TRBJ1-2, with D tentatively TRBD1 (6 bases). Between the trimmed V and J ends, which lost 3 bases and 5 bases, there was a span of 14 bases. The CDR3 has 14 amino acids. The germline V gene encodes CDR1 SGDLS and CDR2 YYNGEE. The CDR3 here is CASSADTGIYGYTF. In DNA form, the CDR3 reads TGTGCCAGCAGCGCAGATACAGGGATTTATGGCTACACCTTC.

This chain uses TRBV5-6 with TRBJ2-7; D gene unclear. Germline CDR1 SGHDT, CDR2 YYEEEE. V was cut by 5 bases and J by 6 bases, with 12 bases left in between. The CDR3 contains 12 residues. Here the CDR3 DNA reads TGTGCCAGCAGTTCGGTTAGTCTCGAGCAGTACTTC. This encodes CASSSVSLEQYF.